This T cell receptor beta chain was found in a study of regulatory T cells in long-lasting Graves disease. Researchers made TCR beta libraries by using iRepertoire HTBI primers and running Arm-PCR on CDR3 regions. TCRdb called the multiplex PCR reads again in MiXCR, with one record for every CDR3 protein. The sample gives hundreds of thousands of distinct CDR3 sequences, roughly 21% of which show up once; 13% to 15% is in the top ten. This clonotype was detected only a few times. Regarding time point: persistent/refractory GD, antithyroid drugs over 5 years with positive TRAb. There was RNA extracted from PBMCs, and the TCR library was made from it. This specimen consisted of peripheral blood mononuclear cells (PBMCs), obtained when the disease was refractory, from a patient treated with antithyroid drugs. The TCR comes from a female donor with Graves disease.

This CDR3 reads CASSRTPQETQYF. CDR3 bases: TGTGCCAGCAGCCGGACTCCACAAGAGACCCAGTACTTC. J is TRBJ2-5 and V is TRBV12-3 or TRBV12-4; maybe TRBD2 (5 bases). CDR3 size: 13 residues. V was cut by 6 bases and J by 2 bases, with 10 bases left in between.